One TCR beta chain is described in this entry. Its target is not known. This sample stems from a study of early T cells in non-severe SARS-CoV-2 infection. Across the study: Sequencing of bulk RNA from unsorted whole blood was done, without chain pairing.

General study findings and limits: Sequences matched to VDJdb favored anti-spike CD8 responses, while private and CD4 specificities were missed.

V was pared by 6 bases and J by 2 bases, with 7 bases between. CDR1 and CDR2 from the germline V gene are SQVTM and ANQGSEA. The CDR3 covers 11 residues. Unique molecular identifiers were affixed to single, distinct cDNA molecules. TCRdb fed the 5' RACE reads into MiXCR, producing one record per CDR3 protein. The data hold about 64,000 distinct CDR3 sequences, with roughly 13% observed a single time. The source was whole blood, collected at baseline. This sequence joins TRBV29-1 and TRBJ2-5; D tentatively fits TRBD1 or TRBD2 (5 bases each). This TCR was sampled from an adult who was a healthcare worker with PCR-confirmed SARS-CoV-2 infection or an uninfected control (not recorded which). CDR3: CSVGPQETQYF. The DNA for the CDR3 is TGCAGCGTGGGACCTCAAGAGACCCAGTACTTC.